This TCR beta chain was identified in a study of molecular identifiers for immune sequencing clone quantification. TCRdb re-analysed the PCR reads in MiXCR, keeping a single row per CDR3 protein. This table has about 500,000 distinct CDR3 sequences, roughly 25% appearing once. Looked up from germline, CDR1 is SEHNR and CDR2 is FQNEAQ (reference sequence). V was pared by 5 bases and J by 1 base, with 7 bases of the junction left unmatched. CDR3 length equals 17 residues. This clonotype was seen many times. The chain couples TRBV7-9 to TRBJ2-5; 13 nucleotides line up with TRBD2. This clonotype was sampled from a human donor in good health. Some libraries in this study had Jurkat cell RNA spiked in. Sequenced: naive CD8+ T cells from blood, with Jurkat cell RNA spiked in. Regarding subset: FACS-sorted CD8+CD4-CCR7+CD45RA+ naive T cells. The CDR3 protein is CASSAPGLAGTQETQYF. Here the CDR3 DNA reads TGTGCCAGCAGCGCCCCGGGACTAGCGGGGACCCAAGAGACCCAGTACTTC. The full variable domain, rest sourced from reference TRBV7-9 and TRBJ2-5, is DTGVSQNPRHKITKRGQNVTFRCDPISEHNRLYWYRQTLGQGPEFLTYFQNEAQLEKSRLLSDRFSAERPKGSFSTLEIQRTEQGDSAMYLCASSAPGLAGTQETQYFGPGTRLLVL.